The clone carrying this T cell receptor beta chain has just a few counts. This specimen belongs to a study of cytomegalovirus exposure and HLA in healthy donors. There are 15 residues in the CDR3. Germline values: CDR1 SGHDT, CDR2 YYEEEE. The V gene end was trimmed by 2 bases and the J gene end by 5 bases; junction bases not matched to a gene: 6. The PCR ran on 60 Vbeta and 13 Jbeta primers. Repertoires were generated with immunoSEQ multiplex PCR, while TCRdb's copy carries only in-frame clones and drops some. There are some 200,000 clones in the sample; approximately 82% occur only once, and 1.5% to 2% lies in the top ten.

The TCR sequence derives from a young woman in good health and CMV-seronegative. The chain combines TRBV5-6 with TRBJ1-4, with 7 bases fitting TRBD1. The sample taken for sequencing was PBMCs. As DNA, the CDR3 is TGTGCCAGCAGCTTTATCAGGGGGAGCAATGAAAAACTGTTTTTT. Amino acid sequence: CASSFIRGSNEKLFF.